The next 17 T cell receptor beta chains were all read from a single sample in a study of early stage breast cancer tumors. Sequenced by immunoSEQ multiplex PCR; TCRdb stores in-frame clones only, minus some. This sample has over 40,000 clones, with 78% found just once. Material for sequencing was blood. These TCRs come from a person between 35 and 49 years old with breast cancer.

This chain uses TRBV7-9 with TRBJ2-1; 16 bases match TRBD2. The CDR3 runs 15 residues. The germline V gene encodes CDR1 SEHNR and CDR2 FQNEAQ (reference sequence). J lost 8 bases, V lost 10 bases, and 8 bases had no gene match. The CDR3 region has the DNA TGTGCCACCGGGACTAGCGGGAGGGCCGGGGATGAGCAGTTCTTC. It encodes CATGTSGRAGDEQFF.

J is TRBJ1-1 and V is TRBV11-3, with D perhaps matching TRBD1 (5 bases). The germline CDR1 and CDR2 sequences are SGHNT and YENEEA. The CDR3 sequence is 16 residues long. V was shortened by 3 bases and J by 1 base, with 15 bases between the two germline ends. CDR3: CASSLSFWGKNTEAFF. CDR3 bases: TGTGCCAGCAGCTTGTCGTTTTGGGGGAAGAACACTGAAGCTTTCTTT.

The chain is built from TRBV7-9 and TRBJ2-1; perhaps TRBD2 as D (5 bases). Trimming shortened V by 5 bases and J by 8 bases, and 10 bases separated the two germline ends. The germline CDR1 and CDR2 sequences are SEHNR and FQNEAQ (reference sequence). The CDR3 totals 12 residues. The DNA of the CDR3 is TGTGCCAGCAGCGACCGGGAACATGAGCAGTTCTTC. It translates to CASSDREHEQFF.

V gene TRBV18 combines with J gene TRBJ1-3; weak D call: TRBD1 (6 bases). From germline, CDR1 is KGHSH and CDR2 LQKENI. V shed 3 bases and J shed 7 bases, with 22 bases lying between them. This CDR3 has 17 amino acids. The CDR3 spells CASSPGTTSGQGNTIYF. The CDR3 DNA sequence: TGTGCCAGCTCACCCGGGACTACATCTGGTCAGGGGAACACCATATATTTT.

The gene calls are TRBV18 and TRBJ1-2; tentative D call: TRBD1 (6 bases). The germline V gene has CDR1 KGHSH and CDR2 LQKENI. V was trimmed by 3 bases and J by 6 bases, leaving 17 bases between them. The CDR3 runs to 15 residues. The CDR3 loop reads CASSPTSTGMNGYTF. The CDR3 coding sequence is TGTGCCAGCTCACCTACCAGCACAGGGATGAATGGCTACACCTTC.

J is TRBJ2-7 and V is TRBV4-1; D possibly corresponds to TRBD2 (6 bases). There are 13 residues in the CDR3. CDR1 is MGHRA and CDR2 is YSYEKL in the germline V gene. V lost 5 bases and J 4 bases, leaving 12 bases between the germline ends. CDR3 protein: CASSGTRGYEQYF. The CDR3 coding sequence is TGCGCCAGCAGCGGGACTCGAGGGTACGAGCAGTACTTC.

This clone was detected only a few times. The genes are TRBV7-2 and TRBJ1-1; D is possibly TRBD1 (5 bases). With 1 base removed from V and 1 base from J, the gap between germline ends came to 7 bases. Germline V lookup: CDR1 SGHTA, CDR2 FQGNSA. CDR3 size: 14 residues. In DNA form, the CDR3 reads TGTGCCAGCAGCTTAGTCGGACAGAACACTGAAGCTTTCTTT. This codes for CASSLVGQNTEAFF.

The V and J genes are TRBV5-1 and TRBJ2-1; 10 bases fit TRBD1. Losses at the gene ends were 3 bases for V and 9 bases for J; bases not matched to a gene: 15. The CDR3 consists of 17 residues. From germline, CDR1 is SGHRS and CDR2 YFSETQ. The CDR3 coding sequence is TGCGCCAGCAGCTGGCCTAGAAGGGACAGGGGTTTCGGTGAGCAGTTCTTC. Amino acids: CASSWPRRDRGFGEQFF.

The chain employs TRBV25-1 and TRBJ2-5; no clear D gene. This CDR3 comprises 11 residues. CDR1 MGHDK and CDR2 SYGVNS come from the germline V gene. Trimming removed 4 bases at V and 4 bases at J, with 4 bases between. This CDR3 reads CASSGGETQYF. As DNA, the CDR3 is TGTGCCAGCAGTGGTGGAGAGACCCAGTACTTC.

V gene TRBV2 combines with J gene TRBJ2-7; 10 positions agree with TRBD2. CDR1 and CDR2 (germline): SNHLY, FYNNEI. This CDR3 region has 15 residues. The trim removed 3 bases at V and 4 bases at J, leaving 6 bases unmatched. The CDR3 sequence is CASSEASGRVYEQYF. CDR3 bases: TGTGCCAGCAGTGAGGCTAGCGGGAGAGTATACGAGCAGTACTTC.

V usage is TRBV29-1 and J usage is TRBJ2-5; 7 positions agree with TRBD2. V gave up 0 bases and J gave up 5 bases; unmatched junction bases: 6. The CDR3 is 14 residues long. Germline values: CDR1 SQVTM, CDR2 ANQGSEA. The CDR3 loop is CSVEDPSGRETQYF. DNA of the CDR3: TGCAGCGTTGAAGATCCCTCCGGGAGGGAGACCCAGTACTTC.

V and J are TRBV19 and TRBJ2-7; 7 positions match TRBD1. V dropped 0 bases and J dropped 0; count of bases not matched to a gene: 8. The length of the CDR3 is 17 residues. The germline CDR1 and CDR2 sequences are LNHDA and SQIVND (reference sequence). In DNA, the CDR3 is TGTGCCAGTAGTATAGATACCGGGACAGCGAGCTCCTACGAGCAGTACTTC. Encoded protein: CASSIDTGTASSYEQYF. The whole variable domain, remainder taken from reference TRBV19 and TRBJ2-7, is DGGITQSPKYLFRKEGQNVTLSCEQNLNHDAMYWYRQDPGQGLRLIYYSQIVNDFQKGDIAEGYSVSREKKESFPLTVTSAQKNPTAFYLCASSIDTGTASSYEQYFGPGTRLTVT.

This clone was counted only a few times. The rearrangement links TRBV6-6 to TRBJ2-7; D is uncertain. The CDR3 is made up of 12 amino acids. V was cut by 6 bases and J by 2 bases, with 8 bases left in between. The germline V gene has CDR1 MNHNY and CDR2 SVGAGI (reference sequence). The CDR3 sequence is CASRSGAYEQYF. The CDR3 DNA is TGTGCCAGCAGGTCAGGAGCCTACGAGCAGTACTTC.

This clone was detected a few times. The chain carries TRBV5-1 and TRBJ2-1; the D gene is possibly TRBD2 (6 bases). Germline V gene lookup returns CDR1 SGHRS and CDR2 YFSETQ. V was trimmed by 0 bases and J by 2 bases, leaving 9 bases between them. The CDR3 covers 15 residues. CDR3 coding DNA: TGCGCCAGCAGCTTGGCGGGGGAGCCCTACAATGAGCAGTTCTTC. It specifies CASSLAGEPYNEQFF.

This clone turned up a few times. This chain joins TRBV19 and TRBJ1-2; D is unclear. The length of the CDR3 is 15 residues. V shed 1 base and J shed 2 bases, with 11 bases lying between them. CDR1 is LNHDA, CDR2 SQIVND, per germline (reference sequence). The CDR3 DNA follows: TGTGCCAGTAGTATAGTAGCGGGCCCAAACTATGGCTACACCTTC. It encodes CASSIVAGPNYGYTF.

The chain is built from TRBV2 and TRBJ1-3; TRBD1 might be the D (5 bases). The CDR3 consists of 15 residues. CDR1 is SNHLY, CDR2 FYNNEI, per germline. V gave up 4 bases and J gave up 2 bases, with 12 bases separating them. CDR3 coding DNA: TGTGCCAGCAGTGTTCGCGGGGGGACTGGAAACACCATATATTTT. This encodes CASSVRGGTGNTIYF.

This chain links TRBV6-1 with TRBJ2-5; no firm D call. V gave up 6 bases and J gave up 1 base, with 15 bases separating them. Germline assignment: CDR1 MNHNS and CDR2 SASEGT. The CDR3 contains 15 residues. CDR3 residues: CASSALNGGQETQYF. CDR3 sequence (DNA): TGTGCCAGCAGCGCTCTTAATGGCGGCCAAGAGACCCAGTACTTC.